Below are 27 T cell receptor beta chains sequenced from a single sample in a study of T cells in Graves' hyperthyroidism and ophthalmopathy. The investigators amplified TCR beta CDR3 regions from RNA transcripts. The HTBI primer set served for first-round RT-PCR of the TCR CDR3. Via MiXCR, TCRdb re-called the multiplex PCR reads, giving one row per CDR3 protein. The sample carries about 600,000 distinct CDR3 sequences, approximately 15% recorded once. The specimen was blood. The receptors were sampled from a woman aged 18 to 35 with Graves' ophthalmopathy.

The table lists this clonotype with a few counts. The CDR3 loop reads CAISGQAQPTDTQYF. The CDR3 DNA reads TGTGCCATCAGTGGCCAGGCCCAGCCCACAGATACGCAGTATTTT. The gene calls are TRBV10-3 and TRBJ2-3, with no clear D. Trimming left V 4 bases short and J 2 bases short, with 13 bases between. The CDR3 sequence is 15 residues long. Per germline, CDR1 ENHRY and CDR2 SYGVKD.

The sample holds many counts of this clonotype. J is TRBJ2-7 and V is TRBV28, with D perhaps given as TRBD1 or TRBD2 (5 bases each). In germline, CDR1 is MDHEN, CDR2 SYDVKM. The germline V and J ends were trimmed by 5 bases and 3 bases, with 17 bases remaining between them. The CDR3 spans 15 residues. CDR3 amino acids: CASSPGGRSLYEQYF. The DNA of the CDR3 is TGTGCCAGCAGTCCTGGGGGACGATCCCTCTACGAGCAGTACTTC.

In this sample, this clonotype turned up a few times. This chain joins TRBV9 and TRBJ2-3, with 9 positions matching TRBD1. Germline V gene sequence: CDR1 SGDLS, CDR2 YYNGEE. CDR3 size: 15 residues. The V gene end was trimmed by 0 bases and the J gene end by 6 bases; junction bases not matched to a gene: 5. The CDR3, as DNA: TGTGCCAGCAGCGTAGGTGACAGGGGGGCGGATACGCAGTATTTT. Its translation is CASSVGDRGADTQYF.

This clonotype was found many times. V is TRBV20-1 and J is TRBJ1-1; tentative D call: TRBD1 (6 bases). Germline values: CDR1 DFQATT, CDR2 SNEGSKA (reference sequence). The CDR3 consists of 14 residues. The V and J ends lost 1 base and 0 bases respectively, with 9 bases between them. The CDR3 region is CSARADRLNTEAFF. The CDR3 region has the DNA TGCAGTGCTAGAGCCGACAGGCTGAACACTGAAGCTTTCTTT.

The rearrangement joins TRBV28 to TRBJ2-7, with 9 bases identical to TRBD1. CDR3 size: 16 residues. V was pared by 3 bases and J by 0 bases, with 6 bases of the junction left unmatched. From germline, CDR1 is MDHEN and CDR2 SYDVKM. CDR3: CASSLAGTGLSYEQYF. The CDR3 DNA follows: TGTGCCAGCAGTTTGGCCGGGACAGGGCTCTCCTACGAGCAGTACTTC.

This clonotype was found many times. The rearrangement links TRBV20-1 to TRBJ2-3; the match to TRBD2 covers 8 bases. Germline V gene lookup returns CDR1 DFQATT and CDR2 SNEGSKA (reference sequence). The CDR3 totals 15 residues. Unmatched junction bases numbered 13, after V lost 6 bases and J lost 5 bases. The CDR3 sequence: CSARPSGRALDTQYF. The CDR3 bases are TGCAGTGCGCGACCCTCCGGGAGGGCCTTAGATACGCAGTATTTT.

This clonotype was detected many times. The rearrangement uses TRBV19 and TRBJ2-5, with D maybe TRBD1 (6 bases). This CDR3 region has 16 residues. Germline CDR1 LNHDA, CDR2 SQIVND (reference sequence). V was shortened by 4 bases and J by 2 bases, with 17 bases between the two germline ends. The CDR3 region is CASSKDRPTPQETQYF. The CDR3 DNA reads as TGTGCCAGTAGTAAAGACAGGCCCACACCTCAAGAGACCCAGTACTTC.

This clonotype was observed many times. The CDR3 DNA is TGTGCCAGCAGTGGGAGGGAGGGTGATAGGGATGAGCAGTTCTTC. The encoded protein is CASSGREGDRDEQFF. The chain uses TRBV11-3 and TRBJ2-1, with 7 bases lining up with TRBD2. The CDR3 consists of 15 residues. The V segment lost 6 bases and the J segment 8 bases; nucleotides outside the gene matches: 13. Germline CDR1 and CDR2: SGHNT and YENEEA.

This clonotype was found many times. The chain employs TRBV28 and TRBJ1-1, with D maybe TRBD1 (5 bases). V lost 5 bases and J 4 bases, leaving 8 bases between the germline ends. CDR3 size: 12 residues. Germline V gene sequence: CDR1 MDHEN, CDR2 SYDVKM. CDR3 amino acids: CASSPRVTEAFF. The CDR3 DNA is TGTGCCAGCAGTCCCAGGGTCACTGAAGCTTTCTTT.

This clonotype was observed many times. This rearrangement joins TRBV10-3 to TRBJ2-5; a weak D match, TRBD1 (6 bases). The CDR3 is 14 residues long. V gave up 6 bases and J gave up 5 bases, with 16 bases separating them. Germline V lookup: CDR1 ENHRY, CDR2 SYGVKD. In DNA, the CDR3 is TGTGCCATCAGGAATACAGGGCGGTCCGAGACCCAGTACTTC. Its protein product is CAIRNTGRSETQYF.

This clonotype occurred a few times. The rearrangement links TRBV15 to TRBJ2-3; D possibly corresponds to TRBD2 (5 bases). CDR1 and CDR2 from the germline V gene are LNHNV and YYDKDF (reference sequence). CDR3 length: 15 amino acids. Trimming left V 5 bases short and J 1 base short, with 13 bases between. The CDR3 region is CATSGSRRRTDTQYF. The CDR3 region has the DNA TGTGCCACCAGCGGGAGCAGGAGACGCACAGATACGCAGTATTTT.

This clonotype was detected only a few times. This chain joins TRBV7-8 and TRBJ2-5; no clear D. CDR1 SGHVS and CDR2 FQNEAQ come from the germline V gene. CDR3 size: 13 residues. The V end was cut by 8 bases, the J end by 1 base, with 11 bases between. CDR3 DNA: TGTGCCAGCTGTTCGTCGGTCCAAGAGACCCAGTACTTC. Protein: CASCSSVQETQYF.

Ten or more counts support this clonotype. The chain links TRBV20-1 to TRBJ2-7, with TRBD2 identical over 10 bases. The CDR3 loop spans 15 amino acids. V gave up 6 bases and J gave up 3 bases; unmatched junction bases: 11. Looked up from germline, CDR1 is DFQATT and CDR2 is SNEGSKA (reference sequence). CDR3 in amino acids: CSAILLAGRGYEQYF. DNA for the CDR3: TGCAGTGCCATACTACTAGCGGGGAGGGGCTACGAGCAGTACTTC.

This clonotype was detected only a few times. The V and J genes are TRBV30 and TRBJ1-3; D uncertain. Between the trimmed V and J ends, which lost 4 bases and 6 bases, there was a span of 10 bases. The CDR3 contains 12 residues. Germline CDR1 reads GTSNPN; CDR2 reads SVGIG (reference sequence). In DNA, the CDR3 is TGTGCCTGGATAATTGGCACAAACACCATATATTTT. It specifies CAWIIGTNTIYF.

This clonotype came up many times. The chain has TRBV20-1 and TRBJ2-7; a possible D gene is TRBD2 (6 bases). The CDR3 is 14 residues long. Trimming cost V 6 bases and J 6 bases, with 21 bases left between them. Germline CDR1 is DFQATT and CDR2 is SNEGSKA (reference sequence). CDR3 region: CSAGRLVGLGEQYF. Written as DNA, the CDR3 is TGCAGTGCGGGCCGTCTAGTGGGACTTGGCGAGCAGTACTTC.

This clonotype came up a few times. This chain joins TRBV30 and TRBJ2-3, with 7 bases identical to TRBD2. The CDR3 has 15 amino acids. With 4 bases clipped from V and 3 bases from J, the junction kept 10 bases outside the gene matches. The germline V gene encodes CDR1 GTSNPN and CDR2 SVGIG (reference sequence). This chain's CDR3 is CAWKTSGGGTDTQYF. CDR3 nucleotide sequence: TGTGCCTGGAAAACCTCGGGGGGTGGTACAGATACGCAGTATTTT.

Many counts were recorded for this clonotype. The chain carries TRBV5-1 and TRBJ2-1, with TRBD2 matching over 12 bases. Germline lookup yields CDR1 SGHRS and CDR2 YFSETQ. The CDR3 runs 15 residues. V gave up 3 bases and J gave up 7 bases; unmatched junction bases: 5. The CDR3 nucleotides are TGCGCCAGCAGCTCCCTAGCGGGAGGGGAGAATGAGCAGTTCTTC. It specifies CASSSLAGGENEQFF.

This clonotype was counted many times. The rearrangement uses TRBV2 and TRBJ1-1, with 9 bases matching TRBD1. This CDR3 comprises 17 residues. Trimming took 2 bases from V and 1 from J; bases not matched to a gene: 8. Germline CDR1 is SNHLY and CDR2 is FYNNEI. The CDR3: CASSEPGDRVRNTEAFF. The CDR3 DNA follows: TGTGCCAGCAGTGAACCAGGGGACAGGGTGAGGAACACTGAAGCTTTCTTT. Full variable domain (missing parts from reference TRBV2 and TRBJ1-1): EPEVTQTPSHQVTQMGQEVILRCVPISNHLYFYWYRQILGQKVEFLVSFYNNEISEKSEIFDDQFSVERPDGSNFTLKIRSTKLEDSAMYFCASSEPGDRVRNTEAFFGQGTRLTVV.

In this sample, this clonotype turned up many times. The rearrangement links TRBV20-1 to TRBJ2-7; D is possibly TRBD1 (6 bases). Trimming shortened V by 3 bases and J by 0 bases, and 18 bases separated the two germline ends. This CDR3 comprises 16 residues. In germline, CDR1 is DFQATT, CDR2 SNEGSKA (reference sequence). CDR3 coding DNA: TGCAGTGCTAGGGGACGGCCACAGGGCCCCTCCTACGAGCAGTACTTC. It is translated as CSARGRPQGPSYEQYF.

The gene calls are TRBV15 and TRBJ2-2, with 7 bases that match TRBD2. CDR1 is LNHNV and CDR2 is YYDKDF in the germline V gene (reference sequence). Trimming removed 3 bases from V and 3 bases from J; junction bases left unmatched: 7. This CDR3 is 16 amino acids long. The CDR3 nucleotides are TGTGCCACCAGCAGGGAGCGGGAACGGGACACCGGGGAGCTGTTTTTT. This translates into CATSRERERDTGELFF. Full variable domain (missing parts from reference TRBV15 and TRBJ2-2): DAMVIQNPRYQVTQFGKPVTLSCSQTLNHNVMYWYQQKSSQAPKLLFHYYDKDFNNEADTPDNFQSRRPNTSFCFLDIRSPGLGDTAMYLCATSRERERDTGELFFGEGSRLTVL.

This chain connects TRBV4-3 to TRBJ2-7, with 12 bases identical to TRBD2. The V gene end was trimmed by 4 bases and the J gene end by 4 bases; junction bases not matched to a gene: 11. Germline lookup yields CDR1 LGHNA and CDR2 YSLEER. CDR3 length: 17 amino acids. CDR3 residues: CASSPDRTSGKLYEQYF. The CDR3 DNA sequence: TGCGCCAGCAGCCCCGACCGGACTAGCGGGAAACTTTACGAGCAGTACTTC.

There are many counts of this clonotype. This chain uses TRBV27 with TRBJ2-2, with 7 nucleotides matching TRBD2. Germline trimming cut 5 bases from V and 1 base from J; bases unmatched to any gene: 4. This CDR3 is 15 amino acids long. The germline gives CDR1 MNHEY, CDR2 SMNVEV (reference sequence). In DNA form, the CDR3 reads TGTGCCAGCAGTATTAGCGGGTGGAACACCGGGGAGCTGTTTTTT. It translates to CASSISGWNTGELFF.

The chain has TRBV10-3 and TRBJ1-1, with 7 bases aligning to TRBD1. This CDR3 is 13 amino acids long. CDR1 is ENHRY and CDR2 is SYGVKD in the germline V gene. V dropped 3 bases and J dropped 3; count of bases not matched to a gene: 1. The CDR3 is CAISDRGDTEAFF. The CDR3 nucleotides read TGTGCCATCAGTGACAGGGGGGACACTGAAGCTTTCTTT.

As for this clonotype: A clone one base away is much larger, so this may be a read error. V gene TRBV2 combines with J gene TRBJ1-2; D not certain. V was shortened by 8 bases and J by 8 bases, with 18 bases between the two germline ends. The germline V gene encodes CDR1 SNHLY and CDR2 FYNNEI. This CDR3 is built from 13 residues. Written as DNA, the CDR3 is TGTGCCAGCCAATCTTCGGCCCTTACGGGCTACACCTTC. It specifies CASQSSALTGYTF.

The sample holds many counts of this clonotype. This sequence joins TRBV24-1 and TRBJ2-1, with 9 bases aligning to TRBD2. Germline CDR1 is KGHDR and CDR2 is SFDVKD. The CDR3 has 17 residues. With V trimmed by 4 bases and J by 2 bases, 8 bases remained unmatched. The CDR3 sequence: CATSDRGLADTYNEQFF. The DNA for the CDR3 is TGTGCCACCAGTGACAGGGGACTAGCAGATACCTACAATGAGCAGTTCTTC.

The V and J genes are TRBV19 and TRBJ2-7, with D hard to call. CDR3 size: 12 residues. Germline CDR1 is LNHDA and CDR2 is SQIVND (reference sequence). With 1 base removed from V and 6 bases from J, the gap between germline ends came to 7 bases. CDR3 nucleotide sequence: TGTGCCAGTAGTATAGGGGTAAGCGAGCAGTACTTC. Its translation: CASSIGVSEQYF. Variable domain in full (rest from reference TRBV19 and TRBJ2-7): DGGITQSPKYLFRKEGQNVTLSCEQNLNHDAMYWYRQDPGQGLRLIYYSQIVNDFQKGDIAEGYSVSREKKESFPLTVTSAQKNPTAFYLCASSIGVSEQYFGPGTRLTVT.

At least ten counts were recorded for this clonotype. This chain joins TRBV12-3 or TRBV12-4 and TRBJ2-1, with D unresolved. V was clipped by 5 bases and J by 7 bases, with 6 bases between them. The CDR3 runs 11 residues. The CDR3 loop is CASSTTNEQFF. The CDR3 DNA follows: TGTGCCAGCAGTACGACAAATGAGCAGTTCTTC.